These 28 T cell receptor beta chains came from one sample sequenced in a study of blood T cell repertoires in COVID-19. Assay used: immunoSEQ multiplex PCR; TCRdb lists only in-frame clones, some missing. The data contain a few hundred thousand clones, around 90% of them singletons. The material sequenced was peripheral blood. The receptors stem from a man aged 35-49 years with acute or convalescent COVID-19.

The table lists this clone with a count of one. The chain uses TRBV14 and TRBJ1-2, with unresolved D. Between the trimmed V and J ends, which lost 0 bases and 8 bases, there was a span of 13 bases. From germline, CDR1 is SGHDN and CDR2 FVKESK. The CDR3 loop spans 14 amino acids. The CDR3 loop reads CASSQDRGGSGYTF. In DNA form, the CDR3 reads TGTGCCAGCAGCCAAGATCGAGGAGGTAGCGGCTACACCTTC.

CDR3 loop: CASSLMRVPNMGYTF. The DNA for the CDR3 is TGTGCCAGCAGTTTAATGAGGGTTCCGAATATGGGCTACACCTTC. The chain couples TRBV27 to TRBJ1-2; no reliable D call. The germline V gene has CDR1 MNHEY and CDR2 SMNVEV (reference sequence). Trimming took 2 bases from V and 8 from J, leaving 18 bases between them. The CDR3 totals 15 residues.

The chain employs TRBV28 and TRBJ1-2; 7 bases are shared with TRBD1. This CDR3 is built from 14 residues. Trimming at V came to 6 bases and at J to 0 bases, leaving 4 bases not matched to a gene. Germline-derived CDR1 and CDR2 are MDHEN and SYDVKM. DNA of the CDR3: TGTGCCAGCAGGCGTGGGACAGCTAACTATGGCTACACCTTC. Its translation: CASRRGTANYGYTF.

To note about this clone: This specimen includes other DNA sequences encoding the same CDR3. V is TRBV12-3 or TRBV12-4 and J is TRBJ2-2; D is undetermined. V lost 3 bases and J 8 bases, leaving 4 bases between the germline ends. The CDR3 totals 11 residues. CDR3 bases: TGTGCCAGCAGTTTCGGGGGGGAGCTGTTTTTT. Amino acids: CASSFGGELFF.

The rearrangement joins TRBV7-9 to TRBJ2-3, with TRBD1 identical over 10 bases. CDR1 and CDR2 (germline): SEHNR, FQNEAQ (reference sequence). Trimming took 4 bases from V and 5 from J; bases not matched to a gene: 12. The length of the CDR3 is 17 residues. CDR3 sequence reads: CASSSPPGTGVGDTQYF. DNA of the CDR3: TGTGCCAGCAGCTCCCCCCCCGGGACAGGGGTCGGAGATACGCAGTATTTT.

This chain uses TRBV13 with TRBJ2-1, with 7 bases aligning to TRBD1. V was pared by 6 bases and J by 6 bases, with 11 bases of the junction left unmatched. Per the germline V gene, CDR1 is PRHDT and CDR2 is FYEKMQ (reference sequence). This CDR3 spans 15 amino acids. The CDR3 DNA is TGTGCCAGCAGGGAAGAGGGAAAGGGGGCCAATGAGCAGTTCTTC. Protein sequence: CASREEGKGANEQFF.

The rearrangement joins TRBV2 to TRBJ2-3, with 13 bases aligning to TRBD2. CDR1 and CDR2 from the germline V gene are SNHLY and FYNNEI. The CDR3 loop spans 15 amino acids. Unmatched junction bases numbered 8, after V lost 10 bases and J lost 4 bases. This CDR3 is CATQLAGGLADTQYF. The CDR3 nucleotides read TGTGCCACACAACTAGCGGGAGGGCTGGCAGATACGCAGTATTTT.

The V gene is TRBV10-3, the J gene TRBJ1-1; 7 positions agree with TRBD1. The CDR3 runs to 16 residues. V dropped 4 bases and J dropped 0; count of bases not matched to a gene: 8. Germline CDR1 ENHRY, CDR2 SYGVKD. This chain's CDR3 is CAISAPGQDVNTEAFF. The CDR3 DNA reads as TGTGCCATCAGTGCACCTGGACAGGACGTGAACACTGAAGCTTTCTTT.

The chain is built from TRBV3-1 (or the pseudogene TRBV3-2) and TRBJ1-5, with D possibly being TRBD1 (6 bases). The CDR3 spans 14 residues. Germline V gene lookup returns CDR1 LGHDT and CDR2 YNNKEL (reference sequence). Between the trimmed V and J ends, which lost 4 bases and 1 base, there was a span of 8 bases. CDR3 residues: CASSRTGSNQPQHF. In nucleotides, the CDR3 is TGTGCCAGCAGCCGTACAGGGAGCAATCAGCCCCAGCATTTT.

The genes are TRBV3-1 (or the pseudogene TRBV3-2) and TRBJ2-3; 11 bases line up with TRBD2. Germline CDR1 and CDR2: LGHDT and YNNKEL (reference sequence). This CDR3 region has 17 residues. V dropped 4 bases and J dropped 3; count of bases not matched to a gene: 9. The CDR3 DNA is TGTGCCAGCAGCCCTAGCGGGAGGCTTTCATTAACAGATACGCAGTATTTT. This gives the protein CASSPSGRLSLTDTQYF.

The V and J genes are TRBV20-1 and TRBJ2-5; D might be TRBD1 (6 bases). Germline CDR1 is DFQATT and CDR2 is SNEGSKA (reference sequence). The CDR3 consists of 12 residues. V was cut by 3 bases and J by 4 bases, with 9 bases left in between. CDR3 protein: CSASVRGETQYF. Here the CDR3 DNA reads TGCAGTGCTAGTGTCAGGGGAGAGACCCAGTACTTC.

The V call is TRBV11-2, the J call TRBJ2-2, with 10 positions matching TRBD2. This CDR3 has 16 amino acids. CDR1 and CDR2 (germline): SGHAT, FQNNGV. The ends lost 6 bases at V and 1 base at J; junction bases unmatched: 5. The CDR3 here is CASRKLAGLNTGELFF. The CDR3 coding sequence is TGTGCCAGCAGGAAACTAGCGGGACTGAACACCGGGGAGCTGTTTTTT.

The rearrangement links TRBV6-5 to TRBJ1-1; D is perhaps TRBD1 (6 bases). CDR1 MNHEY and CDR2 SVGAGI come from the germline V gene. Trimming shortened V by 5 bases and J by 5 bases, and 15 bases separated the two germline ends. CDR3 length: 14 residues. In DNA form, the CDR3 reads TGTGCCAGCAGTCTACAGGGTGGTGGTACTGAAGCTTTCTTT. It codes for CASSLQGGGTEAFF.

The V call is TRBV27, the J call TRBJ1-6; 10 nucleotides agree with TRBD1. This CDR3 is built from 15 residues. Germline V gives CDR1 MNHEY, CDR2 SMNVEV (reference sequence). Trimming cost V 5 bases and J 7 bases; bases outside gene matches: 5. CDR3 amino acids: CASSDRGPWNSPLHF. The CDR3 nucleotides are TGTGCCAGCAGTGACAGGGGGCCGTGGAATTCACCCCTCCACTTT.

The chain couples TRBV30 to TRBJ1-1; D gene ambiguous. There are 14 residues in the CDR3. Trimming left V 3 bases short and J 1 base short, with 12 bases between. Germline CDR1 GTSNPN, CDR2 SVGIG (reference sequence). The CDR3 reads CAWRTILTNTEAFF. The CDR3 DNA is TGTGCCTGGAGGACTATACTGACGAACACTGAAGCTTTCTTT.

The genes are TRBV10-1 and TRBJ1-2, with a possible D match to TRBD1 (5 bases). Germline-derived CDR1 and CDR2 are WNHNN and SYGVQD (reference sequence). V gave up 0 bases and J gave up 6 bases, with 8 bases separating them. The CDR3 length is 13 residues. The CDR3 loop reads CASSESEGNGYTF. The CDR3 DNA reads as TGCGCCAGCAGTGAGTCGGAGGGGAATGGCTACACCTTC.

This chain links TRBV27 with TRBJ2-7; TRBD1 might be the D (6 bases). This CDR3 region has 15 residues. V shed 4 bases and J shed 3 bases, with 16 bases lying between them. Germline CDR1 is MNHEY and CDR2 is SMNVEV (reference sequence). CDR3 sequence: CASSSETGLFYEQYF. CDR3 nucleotide sequence: TGTGCCAGCAGTTCCGAGACAGGTTTATTCTACGAGCAGTACTTC.

This rearrangement joins TRBV30 to TRBJ1-6; D unclear. The V gene's germline CDR1 is GTSNPN and CDR2 SVGIG (reference sequence). Trimming stripped 1 base from V and 12 bases from J, with 13 bases between. This CDR3 region has 13 residues. CDR3 residues: CAWSGERLEPLHF. As DNA, the CDR3 is TGTGCCTGGAGTGGAGAACGTTTAGAACCCCTCCACTTT.

This clone has just one count. The genes are TRBV27 and TRBJ1-2; TRBD1 aligns across 9 bases. CDR3 size: 13 residues. The germline V gene has CDR1 MNHEY and CDR2 SMNVEV (reference sequence). J lost 7 bases, V lost 5 bases, and 5 bases had no gene match. CDR3 in amino acids: CASSPGTGLGYTF. In DNA, the CDR3 is TGTGCCAGCAGTCCCGGGACAGGGCTTGGCTACACCTTC.

The genes are TRBV29-1 and TRBJ1-2; TRBD1 agrees at 8 bases. This CDR3 is built from 12 residues. The ends lost 8 bases at V and 6 bases at J; junction bases unmatched: 8. CDR1 is SQVTM, CDR2 ANQGSEA, per germline. The CDR3 sequence: CSPGTGDDGYTF. The CDR3 DNA sequence: TGCAGCCCGGGGACAGGTGACGATGGCTACACCTTC.

The chain has TRBV7-9 and TRBJ1-1; 7 positions match TRBD1. The germline gives CDR1 SEHNR, CDR2 FQNEAQ (reference sequence). The V gene end was trimmed by 4 bases and the J gene end by 5 bases; junction bases not matched to a gene: 7. This CDR3 is built from 14 residues. CDR3 nucleotides: TGTGCCAGCAGCTCATACAGGGGTGAGACTGAAGCTTTCTTT. It is translated as CASSSYRGETEAFF.

The chain joins TRBV19 to TRBJ1-1, with D perhaps TRBD1 (5 bases). The V end was cut by 5 bases, the J end by 4 bases, with 17 bases between. The CDR3 totals 15 residues. The germline CDR1 and CDR2 sequences are LNHDA and SQIVND (reference sequence). CDR3 bases: TGTGCCAGTAGTCCCCTAGCCGCCGGGGGCACTGAAGCTTTCTTT. Protein: CASSPLAAGGTEAFF.

The chain employs TRBV2 and TRBJ1-6; 7 bases are a match to TRBD1. The CDR3 spans 15 residues. The V segment lost 3 bases and the J segment 8 bases; nucleotides outside the gene matches: 7. Germline loops: CDR1 SNHLY, CDR2 FYNNEI. The CDR3 DNA is TGTGCCAGCAGTGACACCACAGGGGTAGATTCACCCCTCCACTTT. Protein product: CASSDTTGVDSPLHF.

This chain links TRBV7-2 with TRBJ2-7; 7 bases agree with TRBD2. Germline values: CDR1 SGHTA, CDR2 FQGNSA. CDR3 length: 13 amino acids. The J segment lost 5 bases and the V segment lost 5 bases, leaving 6 bases of the junction unmatched. The CDR3, as DNA: TGTGCCAGCAGCATCCAACGGGGGGACGAGCAGTACTTC. Encoded protein: CASSIQRGDEQYF. The variable domain in full, with the rest retrieved from reference TRBV7-2 and TRBJ2-7, is GAGVSQSPSNKVTEKGKDVELRCDPISGHTALYWYRQSLGQGLEFLIYFQGNSAPDKSGLPSDRFSAERTGGSVSTLTIQRTQQEDSAVYLCASSIQRGDEQYFGPGTRLTVT.

The chain couples TRBV28 to TRBJ2-7, with 7 positions matching TRBD1. This CDR3 spans 15 amino acids. The ends lost 2 bases at V and 5 bases at J; junction bases unmatched: 9. Germline lookup yields CDR1 MDHEN and CDR2 SYDVKM. CDR3 sequence reads: CASSLAKQGSHEQYF. CDR3 in DNA: TGTGCCAGCAGTTTAGCCAAACAGGGGAGTCACGAGCAGTACTTC.

The rearrangement joins TRBV9 to TRBJ1-5; the D is unclear. The V and J ends lost 0 bases and 0 bases respectively, with 7 bases between them. This CDR3 has 15 amino acids. CDR1 SGDLS and CDR2 YYNGEE come from the germline V gene. CDR3 in DNA: TGTGCCAGCAGCGTAGACGGGAATAGCAATCAGCCCCAGCATTTT. It is translated as CASSVDGNSNQPQHF.

The rearrangement links TRBV6-5 to TRBJ2-3; D is uncertain. The CDR3 totals 11 residues. Trimming took off 4 bases at V and 4 bases at J, with 3 bases between the two ends. Looked up from germline, CDR1 is MNHEY and CDR2 is SVGAGI. Written as DNA, the CDR3 is TGTGCCAGCAGTTCCTCAGATACGCAGTATTTT. This gives the protein CASSSSDTQYF.

V usage is TRBV28 and J usage is TRBJ1-3; perhaps TRBD1 as D (6 bases). CDR1 is MDHEN, CDR2 SYDVKM, per germline. The CDR3 extends over 16 amino acids. Trimming removed 5 bases at V and 4 bases at J, with 18 bases between. CDR3 nucleotide sequence: TGTGCCAGCAGTACGTTTGGGCGGGGGCAAGGAAACACCATATATTTT. It yields the protein CASSTFGRGQGNTIYF.